Listed below are T cell receptor beta chains from one sample, sequenced in a study of cytomegalovirus exposure and HLA in healthy donors. Sequencing was performed with immunoSEQ multiplex PCR; in TCRdb, only in-frame clones are kept and a portion is missing. Of around 200,000 clones in the sample, about 80% are singletons; the top ten hold 0.65%. Specimen: PBMCs. Receptor source: a boy aged 10-17 years in good health and CMV-seronegative. Each CDR3 is given without its conserved first and last residue.

CDR3	V	J
ASSQNRNNSPLH	TRBV14	TRBJ1-6
ASSFTGGSPLH	TRBV6-5	TRBJ1-6
ASSLGRSNQPQH	TRBV7-2	TRBJ1-5
AIRPPGQGNTIY	TRBV10-3	TRBJ1-3
ASSIYRGPGGNQPQH	TRBV19	TRBJ1-5
AWSGAKGAPYEQY	TRBV30	TRBJ2-7
ASSLDGSGGTLYNEQF	TRBV5-1	TRBJ2-1
ASSLGGFSQPQH	TRBV5-6	TRBJ1-5
ANSYWEGTTEAF	TRBV6-5	TRBJ1-1
ASSLVGQVSSYNEQF	TRBV7-6	TRBJ2-1
ASSWRMTGTGNTIY	TRBV11-2	TRBJ1-3
ASREDPNSNQPQH	TRBV6-4	TRBJ1-5
ASSQDITGTYEQY	TRBV4-1	TRBJ2-7
ASSLSRNYGYT	TRBV5-1	TRBJ1-2
AWSGHRDNEKLF	TRBV30	TRBJ1-4
ASRGGVGQGETKYQETQY	TRBV2	TRBJ2-5
ATSRGSGTGLNEQY	TRBV15	TRBJ2-7
ASNRGVGIGQPQH	TRBV2	TRBJ1-5
ASSLAGYSNQPQH	TRBV5-6	TRBJ1-5
ASTDRDYGYT	TRBV7-2	TRBJ1-2
ASTKGTSSYNSPLH	TRBV19	TRBJ1-6
ASSLGRLEQY	TRBV11-3	TRBJ2-7
AWSVGLVRRGPYGYT	TRBV30	TRBJ1-2
ASREGDQPQH	TRBV6-6	TRBJ1-5
ASSERWRSYEQY	TRBV6-1	TRBJ2-7
ASSLIQGSVTKNIQY	TRBV7-2	TRBJ2-4
ASSLGLGQGYT	TRBV27	TRBJ1-2
ASSTRSTGYEQY	TRBV11-2	TRBJ2-7
ASSLLRASNQPQH	TRBV7-2	TRBJ1-5
ASSPIGYGGAETQY	TRBV7-9	TRBJ2-5
ASSRRLAGANTGELF	TRBV10-2	TRBJ2-2
AWSVYRGLNEKLF	TRBV30	TRBJ1-4
ASSPEDRLPYEQY	TRBV18	TRBJ2-7
ASSRLRDSGWGYT	TRBV11-3	TRBJ1-2
ASGTGQGIVDYGYT	TRBV5-1	TRBJ1-2
AIETGTNEKLF	TRBV2	TRBJ1-4
ASSGAGPAEQF	TRBV5-4	TRBJ2-1
ASSPVMAGDYNEQF	TRBV5-4	TRBJ2-1
AWSRLDRKNIYGYT	TRBV30	TRBJ1-2